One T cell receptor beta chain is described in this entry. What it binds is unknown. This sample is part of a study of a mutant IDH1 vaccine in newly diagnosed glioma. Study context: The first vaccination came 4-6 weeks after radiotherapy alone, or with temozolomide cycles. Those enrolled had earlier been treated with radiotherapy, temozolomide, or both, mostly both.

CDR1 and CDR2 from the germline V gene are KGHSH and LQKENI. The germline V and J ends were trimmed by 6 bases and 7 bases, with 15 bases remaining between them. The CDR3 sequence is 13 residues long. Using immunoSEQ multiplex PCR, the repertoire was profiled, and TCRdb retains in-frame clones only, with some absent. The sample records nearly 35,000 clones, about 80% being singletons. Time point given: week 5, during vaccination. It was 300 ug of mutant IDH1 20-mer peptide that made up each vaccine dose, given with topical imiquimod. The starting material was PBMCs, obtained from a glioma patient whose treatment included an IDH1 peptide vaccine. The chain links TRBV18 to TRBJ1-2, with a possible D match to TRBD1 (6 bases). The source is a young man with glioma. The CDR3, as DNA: TGTGCCAGCTCGCCCCAGGGGAACGCTGGCTACACCTTC. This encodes CASSPQGNAGYTF.